Shown below are 5 T cell receptor beta chains from a single sample sequenced in a study of cytomegalovirus exposure and HLA in healthy donors. The primer mix had 60 Vbeta and 13 Jbeta primers. Method: immunoSEQ multiplex PCR; TCRdb's copy keeps in-frame clones and lacks some. The data contain 80,000 to 130,000 clones, approximately 80% of them singletons. Input material: PBMCs. These receptors were taken from a woman aged 18-29 years in good health and CMV-seronegative.

This clone was detected a few times. The rearrangement joins TRBV28 to TRBJ1-5, with 11 nucleotides matching TRBD1. The J segment lost 1 base and the V segment lost 4 bases, leaving 3 bases of the junction unmatched. This CDR3 contains 16 residues. From germline, CDR1 is MDHEN and CDR2 SYDVKM. The CDR3 nucleotides read TGTGCCAGCAGTTCAGGGGACAGGGGGAGCAATCAGCCCCAGCATTTT. This sequence encodes CASSSGDRGSNQPQHF.

The gene calls are TRBV28 and TRBJ1-5; 7 bases are a match to TRBD1. J was trimmed by 1 base and V by 6 bases; bases with no gene match: 6. The CDR3 runs to 15 residues. Germline V gene lookup returns CDR1 MDHEN and CDR2 SYDVKM. The CDR3 coding sequence is TGTGCCAGCAGCACGGGACAGAAAAGCAATCAGCCCCAGCATTTT. The encoded protein is CASSTGQKSNQPQHF. The variable domain in full, completed from reference TRBV28 and TRBJ1-5, reads DVKVTQSSRYLVKRTGEKVFLECVQDMDHENMFWYRQDPGLGLRLIYFSYDVKMKEKGDIPEGYSVSREKKERFSLILESASTNQTSMYLCASSTGQKSNQPQHFGDGTRLSIL.

The chain joins TRBV28 to TRBJ1-2, with TRBD1 matching 7 bases. Germline CDR1 and CDR2: MDHEN and SYDVKM. The CDR3 is 12 amino acids. The junction had 0 bases not matched to a gene; V was cut back by 4 bases and J by 4 bases. CDR3 bases: TGTGCCAGCAGTTCAGGGGGCTATGGCTACACCTTC. Translation gives CASSSGGYGYTF.

This clone showed up just a few times. The chain links TRBV4-3 to TRBJ1-2; tentative D call: TRBD1 (5 bases). This CDR3 is built from 13 residues. V was cut by 0 bases and J by 7 bases, with 9 bases left in between. The germline CDR1 and CDR2 sequences are LGHNA and YSLEER. The CDR3 nucleotides are TGCGCCAGCAGCCAAGAAGGGGTTCGTGGCTACACCTTC. This sequence encodes CASSQEGVRGYTF.

The chain couples TRBV30 to TRBJ1-1; no definite D call. The length of the CDR3 is 13 residues. V was shortened by 0 bases and J by 7 bases, with 12 bases between the two germline ends. Germline V gene lookup returns CDR1 GTSNPN and CDR2 SVGIG (reference sequence). The CDR3 protein is CAWSVQSLHEAFF. For the CDR3, the DNA is TGTGCCTGGAGTGTACAATCTCTGCATGAAGCTTTCTTT.